The 14 T cell receptor beta chains below were found in one sample sequenced in a study of blood T cell repertoires in COVID-19. Sequenced by immunoSEQ multiplex PCR; TCRdb stores in-frame clones only, minus some. The data hold about 140,000 clones, with about 87% observed a single time. Sequenced: peripheral blood. Every receptor here comes from a woman between 45 and 60 years old with acute or convalescent COVID-19.

Here the CDR3 reads CSVGAGPYNEQFF. Written as DNA, the CDR3 is TGCAGCGTTGGCGCAGGCCCCTACAATGAGCAGTTCTTC. The V gene is TRBV29-1, the J gene TRBJ2-1; D gene uncertain. V was trimmed by 4 bases and J by 2 bases, leaving 9 bases between them. The CDR3 length is 13 residues. Germline values: CDR1 SQVTM, CDR2 ANQGSEA.

This clone has just one count. This chain connects TRBV3-1 (or the pseudogene TRBV3-2) to TRBJ1-3; D is unresolved. CDR3 size: 15 residues. From germline, CDR1 is LGHDT and CDR2 YNNKEL (reference sequence). Trimming took 0 bases from V and 4 from J, leaving 10 bases between them. The CDR3 coding sequence is TGTGCCAGCAGCCAAGATCCCGGGAGCGGAAACACCATATATTTT. Its protein is CASSQDPGSGNTIYF.

The genes are TRBV29-1 and TRBJ1-3, with D possibly being TRBD1 (5 bases). Trimming removed 4 bases at V and 3 bases at J, with 19 bases between. Germline loops: CDR1 SQVTM, CDR2 ANQGSEA. This CDR3 is built from 16 residues. CDR3 sequence reads: CSVGSLGAGIGNTIYF. The CDR3 bases are TGCAGCGTTGGTAGTTTAGGGGCGGGAATTGGAAACACCATATATTTT.

J is TRBJ2-2 and V is TRBV6-6; tentatively, D is TRBD2 (6 bases). This CDR3 is built from 14 residues. The V gene's germline CDR1 is MNHNY and CDR2 SVGAGI (reference sequence). V dropped 2 bases and J dropped 8 bases, with 12 bases sitting between them. CDR3 amino acids: CASSYEAGLGELFF. The CDR3 region has the DNA TGTGCCAGCAGTTACGAGGCGGGGTTGGGGGAGCTGTTTTTT.

The genes are TRBV6-5 and TRBJ1-2; D is perhaps TRBD1 (6 bases). Germline V gene data show CDR1 as MNHEY and CDR2 as SVGAGI. V lost 0 bases and J 4 bases, leaving 15 bases between the germline ends. The CDR3 consists of 16 residues. DNA of the CDR3: TGTGCCAGCAGTTACTCGACAGTTGCAGGGGTCTATGGCTACACCTTC. It codes for CASSYSTVAGVYGYTF.

The V gene is TRBV6-1, the J gene TRBJ2-7; 9 bases are a match to TRBD1. Germline V gene data show CDR1 as MNHNS and CDR2 as SASEGT. After removal of 4 bases from V and 1 base from J, the junction contained 20 bases not matched to a gene. The CDR3 covers 20 residues. CDR3 in DNA: TGTGCCAGCAGTGTGAAAGGGACAGGGCCCGTCCCCAGCCATTCCTACGAGCAGTACTTC. This sequence encodes CASSVKGTGPVPSHSYEQYF.

The chain links TRBV19 to TRBJ2-7; 8 nucleotides align to TRBD1. V lost 3 bases to trimming and J lost 5 bases; unmatched junction nucleotides: 6. Looked up from germline, CDR1 is LNHDA and CDR2 is SQIVND (reference sequence). The CDR3 extends over 14 amino acids. The CDR3 reads CASSIRTGYDEQYF. The CDR3 DNA reads TGTGCCAGTAGTATTAGGACAGGGTACGACGAGCAGTACTTC.

For this clone: Other DNA sequences from this sample encode an identical CDR3 as well. This chain connects TRBV11-2 to TRBJ2-4; D perhaps matches TRBD2 (7 bases). This CDR3 contains 14 residues. V lost 1 base, J lost 7 bases, and 11 bases lay in between. Germline V gene data show CDR1 as SGHAT and CDR2 as FQNNGV. In DNA, the CDR3 is TGTGCCAGCAGCTTAGGTGGGGGGGGCAACATTCAGTACTTC. Amino acid sequence: CASSLGGGGNIQYF.

The gene calls are TRBV9 and TRBJ2-1, with a possible D match to TRBD2 (6 bases). Germline lookup yields CDR1 SGDLS and CDR2 YYNGEE. The CDR3 runs 15 residues. V dropped 0 bases and J dropped 5 bases, with 12 bases sitting between them. The CDR3 reads CASSVEGGDHNEQFF. CDR3 sequence (DNA): TGTGCCAGCAGCGTAGAGGGCGGGGATCACAATGAGCAGTTCTTC.

CDR3 protein: CASSEASPFAGESYEQYF. CDR3 coding DNA: TGTGCCAGCAGTGAAGCGAGCCCATTTGCGGGAGAGTCCTACGAGCAGTACTTC. J is TRBJ2-7 and V is TRBV2; the match to TRBD2 covers 7 bases. The V segment lost 0 bases and the J segment 1 base; nucleotides outside the gene matches: 12. The CDR3 is 18 amino acids. The germline V gene has CDR1 SNHLY and CDR2 FYNNEI.

The chain joins TRBV7-2 to TRBJ2-1; TRBD1 agrees at 8 bases. The germline V gene encodes CDR1 SGHTA and CDR2 FQGNSA. J lost 4 bases, V lost 6 bases, and 5 bases had no gene match. The CDR3 sequence is 14 residues long. CDR3 amino acids: CASRDDRGYNEQFF. As DNA, the CDR3 is TGTGCCAGCAGAGACGACAGGGGATACAATGAGCAGTTCTTC.

This clone came up once. This chain uses TRBV18 with TRBJ2-3, with D uncertain. Between the trimmed V and J ends, which lost 2 bases and 6 bases, there was a span of 15 bases. This CDR3 has 15 residues. CDR1 and CDR2 (germline): KGHSH, LQKENI. The CDR3 DNA is TGTGCCAGCTCACCAATCAGCTCTATCGGGGATACGCAGTATTTT. Its translation is CASSPISSIGDTQYF.

The chain combines TRBV28 with TRBJ1-1; TRBD1 might be the D (5 bases). Germline V gene data show CDR1 as MDHEN and CDR2 as SYDVKM. This CDR3 contains 11 residues. V was pared by 5 bases and J by 7 bases, with 8 bases between. CDR3 region: CASSNRFEAFF. For the CDR3, the DNA is TGTGCCAGCAGTAACAGGTTTGAAGCTTTCTTT.

This chain uses TRBV10-2 with TRBJ1-4; TRBD1 aligns across 7 bases. CDR1 is WSHSY, CDR2 SAAADI, per germline. V was pared by 6 bases and J by 0 bases, with 1 base of the junction left unmatched. This CDR3 contains 14 residues. The CDR3 is CASRGGATNEKLFF. The DNA for the CDR3 is TGCGCCAGCAGAGGGGGCGCAACTAATGAAAAACTGTTTTTT.